Here is one T cell receptor (beta chain) with its context. Its binding antigen is unknown. Base qualities are not recorded, but no much larger clone differs from it by a single base. The TCR beta CDR3 regions were amplified from the RNA transcripts. For the first round of RT-PCR on the TCR CDR3, the HTBI primer set was used together with the Qiagen OneStep RT-PCR kit. A second multiplex PCR round built the libraries, followed by size selection and purification. Sequencing of the libraries was done on an Illumina HiSeq2000 using paired-end 100 bp reads. On the authors' methods: SOAPnuke was used to process the raw data, throwing out any read that contained adapters or uncalled bases, had a mean Phred below 15, or lacked an exact constant-primer or identifier match. High-quality paired reads were merged using COPE v1.2.5, and each unique nucleotide sequence was defined as a clonotype. MiTCR v1.1 was used to align the clonotypes against IMGT TRBV, TRBD and TRBJ reference segments. Only V-J combinations with frequency above 0.0001, covering 99.2% of repertoires, were analysed. A TCS score was defined as the ratio between F50 (clonal expansion) and ExV (chaos), using BLOSUM62-based TCRdist between CDR3 peptides within each V-J. Welch's t-statistics and random forest reduced 514 V-J features to around 14, which were used in a naive Bayes classifier (R e1071). TCRdb handled the public reads itself, with Q25 trimming in fastp and clone calling in MiXCR, and kept productive beta chains. Each record represents a unique CDR3 protein, reported with the most common genes and DNA among its rows. The V and J calls reflect TCRdb's pipeline rather than the authors' work. This sample lists a few hundred thousand distinct CDR3 sequences; roughly 14% were detected once. The ten top clones hold about 18% of the sample.

The cysteine opens and the phenylalanine closes a CDR3 of 16 amino acids. Only the CDR3 region is kept as DNA, spanning 48 bases read in frame from base 1. Trimming removed 2 bases from V and 0 bases from J; the gene matches leave 2 bases unexplained. CDR1 and CDR2 were assigned from the germline V gene as MNHNS and SASEGT. The data derive from a study of T cells in Graves' hyperthyroidism and ophthalmopathy (dated 2019 in TCRdb). About the full investigation: Peripheral blood samples were taken at the time of initial diagnosis, prior to any treatment. To identify TCR V-J signatures that set the groups apart, the researchers used a discovery cohort of 90 to 100 patients, made up of under 45 with Graves' ophthalmopathy and some 56 with stable Graves' hyperthyroidism. The paper reports TCR Vbeta CDR3 sequencing of approximately 140 peripheral blood samples: over 40 ophthalmopathy, fewer than 80 hyperthyroidism and approximately 17 progressor patients. The approximately 97 discovery patients were randomly divided into training and test sets at a 7:3 ratio. Prospective prediction of ophthalmopathy was tested in an independent validation cohort of 18 hyperthyroidism patients and 15 to 17 patients who later progressed to ophthalmopathy. After sampling, hyperthyroidism patients received methimazole starting at 30 mg daily, and ophthalmopathy patients received high-dose intravenous methylprednisolone. Thyroid tissue and blood T-cell repertoires from more than 5 Graves' hyperthyroidism patients were also compared in the study.

Ophthalmopathy patients had moderately to severely active disease, Clinical Activity Score of at least 3, NOSPECS grade of at least 4, and duration under 3 months. The study excluded patients with uncontrolled infections, other autoimmune diseases, pregnancy or lactation. Diagnoses were based on clinical symptoms, serum thyroxine and TRAb, thyroid ultrasound and orbital computed tomography. PBMCs were isolated from approximately 10 ml of fresh peripheral blood by Ficoll-Paque density gradient centrifugation. Total RNA was extracted using Trizol reagent, and RNA quality was assessed on an Agilent 2100 Bioanalyzer. Broader findings and caveats from the paper: Ophthalmopathy was separated from stable hyperthyroidism by a 13 V-J signature model, with 85% to 90% sensitivity and roughly 81% specificity obtained in cross-validation and 80%/75% obtained in testing. In validation, progression to ophthalmopathy was predicted by the model with nearly 71% sensitivity and 72% to 85% specificity, a median of 6.5 months before onset. Most expanded thyroid clonotypes (frequency above 0.001) were also found in blood, which suggests that blood repertoires may mirror thyroid immune responses. Sample size was not statistically predetermined, and blinding of investigators to group allocation was not performed.

This sequence uses TRBV6-1 and TRBJ2-1, and TRBD2 matches 9 of the central bases. The clonotype comes from a woman aged 25 to 45 with Graves' ophthalmopathy. The sequenced sample consisted of blood. The CDR3 reads CASSELAGSSYNEQFF. The nucleotides are TGTGCCAGCAGTGAACTAGCGGGGAGCTCCTACAATGAGCAGTTCTTC.